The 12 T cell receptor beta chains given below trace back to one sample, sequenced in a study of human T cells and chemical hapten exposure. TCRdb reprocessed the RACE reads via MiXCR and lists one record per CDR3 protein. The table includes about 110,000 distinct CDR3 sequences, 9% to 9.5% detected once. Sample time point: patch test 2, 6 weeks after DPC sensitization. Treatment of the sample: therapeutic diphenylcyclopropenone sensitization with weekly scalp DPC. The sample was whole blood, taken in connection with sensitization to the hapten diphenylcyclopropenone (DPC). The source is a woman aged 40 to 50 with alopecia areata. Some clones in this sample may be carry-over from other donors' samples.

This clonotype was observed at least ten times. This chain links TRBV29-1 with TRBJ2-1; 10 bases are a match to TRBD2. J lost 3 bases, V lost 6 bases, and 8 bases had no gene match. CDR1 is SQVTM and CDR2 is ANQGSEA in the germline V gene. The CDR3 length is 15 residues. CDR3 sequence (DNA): TGCAGCGTGCCCCATACTAGCGGGGTCTACAATGAGCAGTTCTTC. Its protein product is CSVPHTSGVYNEQFF.

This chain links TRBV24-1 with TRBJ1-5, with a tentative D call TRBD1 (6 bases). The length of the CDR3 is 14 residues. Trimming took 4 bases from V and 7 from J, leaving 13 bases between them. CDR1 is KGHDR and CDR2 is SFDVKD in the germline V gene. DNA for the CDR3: TGTGCCACCAGTGACCTCAGACAGGACCAGCCCCAGCATTTT. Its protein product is CATSDLRQDQPQHF.

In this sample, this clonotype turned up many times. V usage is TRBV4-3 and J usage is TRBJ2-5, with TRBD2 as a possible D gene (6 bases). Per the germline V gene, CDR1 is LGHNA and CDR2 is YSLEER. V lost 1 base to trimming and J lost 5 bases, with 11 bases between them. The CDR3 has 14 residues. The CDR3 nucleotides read TGCGCCAGCAGCCAAGGACGTGCGGGGGAGACCCAGTACTTC. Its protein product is CASSQGRAGETQYF.

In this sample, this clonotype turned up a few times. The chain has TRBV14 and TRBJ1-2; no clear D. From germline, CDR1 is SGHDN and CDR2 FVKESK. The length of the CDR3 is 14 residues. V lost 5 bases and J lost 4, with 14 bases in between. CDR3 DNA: TGTGCCAGCAGCGCGGAGGACCAGACCTATGGCTACACCTTC. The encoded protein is CASSAEDQTYGYTF. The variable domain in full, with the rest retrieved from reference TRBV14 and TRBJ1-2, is EAGVTQFPSHSVIEKGQTVTLRCDPISGHDNLYWYRRVMGKEIKFLLHFVKESKQDESGMPNNRFLAERTGGTYSTLKVQPAELEDSGVYFCASSAEDQTYGYTFGSGTRLTVV.

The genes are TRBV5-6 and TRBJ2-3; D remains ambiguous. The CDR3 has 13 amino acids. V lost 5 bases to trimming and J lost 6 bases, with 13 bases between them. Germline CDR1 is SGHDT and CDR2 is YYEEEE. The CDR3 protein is CASSIKPSDTQYF. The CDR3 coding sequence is TGTGCCAGCAGTATTAAGCCCAGCGATACGCAGTATTTT. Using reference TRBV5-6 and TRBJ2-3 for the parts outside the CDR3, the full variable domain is DAGVTQSPTHLIKTRGQQVTLRCSPKSGHDTVSWYQQALGQGPQFIFQYYEEEERQRGNFPDRFSGHQFPNYSSELNVNALLLGDSALYLCASSIKPSDTQYFGPGTRLTVL.

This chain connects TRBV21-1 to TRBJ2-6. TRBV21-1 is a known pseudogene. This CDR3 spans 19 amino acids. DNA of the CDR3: TGTGCCAGCAGCGAACCGCAGGAAAACCCCAAAACTGGGGCCAACGTCCTGACTTTC. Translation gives CASSEPQENPKTGANVLTF.

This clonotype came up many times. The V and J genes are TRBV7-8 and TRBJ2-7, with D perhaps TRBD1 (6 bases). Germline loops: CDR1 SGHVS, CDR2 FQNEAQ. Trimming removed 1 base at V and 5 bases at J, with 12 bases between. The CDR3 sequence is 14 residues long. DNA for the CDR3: TGTGCCAGCAGCTTAGTGGCAGGGGCGGACGAGCAGTACTTC. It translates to CASSLVAGADEQYF.

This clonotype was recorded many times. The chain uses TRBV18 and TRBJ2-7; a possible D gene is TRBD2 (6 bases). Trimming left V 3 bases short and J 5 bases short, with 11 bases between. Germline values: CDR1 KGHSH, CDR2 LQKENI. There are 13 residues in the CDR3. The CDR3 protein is CASSPSPGDEQYF. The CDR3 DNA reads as TGTGCCAGCTCACCCTCACCGGGGGACGAGCAGTACTTC.

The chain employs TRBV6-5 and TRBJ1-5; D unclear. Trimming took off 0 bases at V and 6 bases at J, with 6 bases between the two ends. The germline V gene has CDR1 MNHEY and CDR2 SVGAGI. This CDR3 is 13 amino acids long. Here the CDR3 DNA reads TGTGCCAGCAGTTACTCGCGGGTTCAGCCCCAGCATTTT. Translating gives CASSYSRVQPQHF.

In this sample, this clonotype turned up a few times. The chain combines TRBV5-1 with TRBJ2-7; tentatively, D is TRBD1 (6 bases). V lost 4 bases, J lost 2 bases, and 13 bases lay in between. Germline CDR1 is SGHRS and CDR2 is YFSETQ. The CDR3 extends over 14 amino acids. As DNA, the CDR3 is TGCGCCAGCAGCACTTTGGGACACCCCTACGAGCAGTACTTC. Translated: CASSTLGHPYEQYF.

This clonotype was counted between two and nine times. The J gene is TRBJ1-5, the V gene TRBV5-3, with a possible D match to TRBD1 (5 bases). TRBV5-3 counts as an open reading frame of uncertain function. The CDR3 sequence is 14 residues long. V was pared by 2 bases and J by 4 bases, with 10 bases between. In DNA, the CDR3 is TGTGCCAGAAGCTTCGGGGCGCGGAATCAGCCCCAGCATTTT. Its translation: CARSFGARNQPQHF.

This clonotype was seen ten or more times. The CDR3 nucleotides read TGCAGTGCTCCAAAGCGGGGGGACTACGAGCAGTACTTC. It translates to CSAPKRGDYEQYF. The chain couples TRBV20-1 to TRBJ2-7, with 9 bases that match TRBD2. This CDR3 is built from 13 residues. From germline, CDR1 is DFQATT and CDR2 SNEGSKA (reference sequence). The V segment lost 5 bases and the J segment 3 bases; nucleotides outside the gene matches: 5.